This TCR beta chain was retrieved from a study of CD8 T cells in ankylosing spondylitis. This clonotype turned up a few times. What it binds is not known. Findings of the study overall: Within ankylosing spondylitis blood, a TCR beta motif made up of roughly eight highly homologous variants appeared to be characteristic.

One entry per CDR3 protein, called by TCRdb with MiXCR from the 5' RACE reads. The repertoire has approximately 350,000 distinct CDR3 sequences, about 20% of them found once; the top ten carry around 13%. The source of this sequence is a male donor with ankylosing spondylitis or in good health (not recorded which). Material for sequencing was blood, either unsorted or a sorted T cell fraction (not recorded which).

DNA for the CDR3: TGCGCCAGCAGCCAAGCCGTGTCCACAGATACGCAGTATTTT. Its translation: CASSQAVSTDTQYF. The chain links TRBV4-1 to TRBJ2-3, with D unclear. The CDR3 runs to 14 residues. The germline V and J ends were trimmed by 1 base and 2 bases, with 7 bases remaining between them. Germline V gene sequence: CDR1 MGHRA, CDR2 YSYEKL.